This TCR beta chain was captured by sequencing in a study of OX40 agonist ivuxolimab in advanced cancers. Method: immunoSEQ multiplex PCR; TCRdb's copy keeps in-frame clones and lacks some. The sample consists of 100,000 or so clones, about 84% of them appearing once. Trimming cost V 1 base and J 3 bases, with 10 bases left between them. Germline CDR1 and CDR2: SGHRS and YFSETQ. This CDR3 is built from 14 residues. The sequence came from an adult with an advanced solid tumor such as melanoma, head and neck, liver or kidney cancer. The sequenced sample was CD4+ or CD8+ T cells sorted from blood, obtained in a trial of the OX40 agonist ivuxolimab. This chain joins TRBV5-1 and TRBJ1-1; D is undetermined. The CDR3: CASSLRVGDTEAFF. The CDR3 DNA is TGCGCCAGCAGCTTGAGGGTAGGAGACACTGAAGCTTTCTTT.